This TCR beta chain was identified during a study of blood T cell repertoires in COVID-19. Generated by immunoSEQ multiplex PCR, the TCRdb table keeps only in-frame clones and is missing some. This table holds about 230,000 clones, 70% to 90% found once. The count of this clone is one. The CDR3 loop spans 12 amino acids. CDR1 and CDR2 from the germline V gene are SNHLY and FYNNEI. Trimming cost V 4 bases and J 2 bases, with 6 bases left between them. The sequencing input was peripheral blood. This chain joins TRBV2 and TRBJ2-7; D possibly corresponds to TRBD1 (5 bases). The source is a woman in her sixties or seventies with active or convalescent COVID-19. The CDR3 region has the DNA TGTGCCAGCAGTGGACAGCCCTACGAGCAGTACTTC. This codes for CASSGQPYEQYF.